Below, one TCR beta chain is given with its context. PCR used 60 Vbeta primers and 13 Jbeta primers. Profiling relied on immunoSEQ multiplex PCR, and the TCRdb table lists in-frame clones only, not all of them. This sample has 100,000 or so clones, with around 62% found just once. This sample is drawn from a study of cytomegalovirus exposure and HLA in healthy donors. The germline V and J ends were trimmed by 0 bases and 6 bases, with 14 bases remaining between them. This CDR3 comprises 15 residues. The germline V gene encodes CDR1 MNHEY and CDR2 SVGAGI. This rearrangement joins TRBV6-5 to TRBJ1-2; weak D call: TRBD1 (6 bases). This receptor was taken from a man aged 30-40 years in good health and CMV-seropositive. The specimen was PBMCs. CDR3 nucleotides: TGTGCCAGCAGTTACTCGAGAGGGGGAGCGGATGGCTACACCTTC. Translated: CASSYSRGGADGYTF.